This note documents a single T cell receptor beta chain sequence. Its antigen is as yet unknown. The authors loaded 200 ng DNA, about 30,000 T cell genomes, into sorted-subset replicate PCRs. Assay used: immunoSEQ multiplex PCR; TCRdb lists only in-frame clones, some missing. The sample shows over 100,000 clones, around 65% of them seen only once. This sample is part of a study of shared clonotypes between healthy human individuals. General study results and limits: A reduction in generation probabilities was seen for non-shared clonotypes relative to those shared by all four donors. Several donors showed sharing of about 4.8% of naive CD4 clonotypes. Memory subsets had estimated richness that was generally smaller than that of naive subsets.

Germline CDR1 and CDR2: SGHRS and YFSETQ. J gave up 2 bases and V 0 bases, and 7 bases lay outside the gene matches. This CDR3 has 17 residues. Sequencing input: memory CD8+ T cells sorted from blood. The sample's subset: CD45RO+ cells pooled with CCR7-negative TemRA cells. The rearrangement links TRBV5-1 to TRBJ2-7, with 11 nucleotides matching TRBD2. The clonotype comes from a young woman in good health. The CDR3 DNA reads as TGCGCCAGCAGCTTGGCCGTTATAGCGGGAGGGACCTACGAGCAGTACTTC. Translating gives CASSLAVIAGGTYEQYF.